A single sample is the source of the 6 T cell receptor beta chains below, sequenced in a study of radiation and T cells in renal cell carcinoma. Measured with immunoSEQ multiplex PCR; TCRdb has only the in-frame clones, and not every one. The sample yields some 140,000 clones, 88% seen once. Time point in this sample: baseline pretreatment blood. Stated treatment: 15 Gy SBRT to primary tumor, nephrectomy 4 weeks later. The sample consisted of blood, taken from a patient whose treatment included radiotherapy and nephrectomy. The source is a woman aged 45-65 years with renal cell carcinoma.

About this clone: Distinct nucleotide sequences in the sample also encode this CDR3. The rearrangement links TRBV6-6 to TRBJ1-4; TRBD1 is a possible D gene (5 bases). The CDR3 consists of 15 residues. Germline CDR1 and CDR2: MNHNY and SVGAGI (reference sequence). The germline V and J ends were trimmed by 5 bases and 2 bases, with 12 bases remaining between them. For the CDR3, the DNA is TGTGCCAGCAGTCCCTCTGGGGGGACTAATGAAAAACTGTTTTTT. It yields the protein CASSPSGGTNEKLFF.

The chain is built from TRBV9 and TRBJ1-2; perhaps TRBD1 as D (6 bases). The ends were cut back, 3 bases at V and 8 bases at J, with 14 bases in the middle. The germline gives CDR1 SGDLS, CDR2 YYNGEE. This CDR3 region has 13 residues. For the CDR3, the DNA is TGTGCCAGCAGCGCCGAGGGGGGGAACGGCTACACCTTC. Its translation: CASSAEGGNGYTF.

The rearrangement links TRBV5-5 to TRBJ1-2; D is unresolved. This CDR3 has 16 residues. The V end was cut by 4 bases, the J end by 4 bases, with 20 bases between. Germline V gives CDR1 SGHKS, CDR2 YYEKEE (reference sequence). The CDR3 sequence: CASSPSAIIAAYGYTF. The CDR3 DNA reads TGTGCCAGCAGCCCCTCCGCGATCATAGCAGCCTATGGCTACACCTTC.

The chain has TRBV30 and TRBJ2-2, with 7 bases matching TRBD2. Losses at the gene ends were 4 bases for V and 6 bases for J; bases not matched to a gene: 8. CDR1 and CDR2 (germline): GTSNPN, SVGIG (reference sequence). The CDR3 is 14 amino acids. CDR3 loop: CAWIPWGGAGELFF. In nucleotides, the CDR3 is TGTGCCTGGATCCCATGGGGGGGAGCCGGGGAGCTGTTTTTT.

The chain recombines TRBV6-1 with TRBJ2-7; D may match TRBD1 or TRBD2 (6 bases each). The CDR3 is 13 residues long. Per germline, CDR1 MNHNS and CDR2 SASEGT. The ends were cut back, 3 bases at V and 6 bases at J, with 12 bases in the middle. The CDR3 loop is CASSDGGGLEQYF. In DNA, the CDR3 is TGTGCCAGCAGTGATGGAGGGGGACTCGAGCAGTACTTC.

The chain employs TRBV7-9 and TRBJ1-1; possibly TRBD1 for D (6 bases). V was cut by 6 bases and J by 7 bases, with 12 bases left in between. The CDR3 is 12 residues long. Germline assignment: CDR1 SEHNR and CDR2 FQNEAQ (reference sequence). CDR3 amino acids: CASRGTYLEAFF. The CDR3 nucleotides are TGTGCCAGCAGAGGGACATATCTTGAAGCTTTCTTT.